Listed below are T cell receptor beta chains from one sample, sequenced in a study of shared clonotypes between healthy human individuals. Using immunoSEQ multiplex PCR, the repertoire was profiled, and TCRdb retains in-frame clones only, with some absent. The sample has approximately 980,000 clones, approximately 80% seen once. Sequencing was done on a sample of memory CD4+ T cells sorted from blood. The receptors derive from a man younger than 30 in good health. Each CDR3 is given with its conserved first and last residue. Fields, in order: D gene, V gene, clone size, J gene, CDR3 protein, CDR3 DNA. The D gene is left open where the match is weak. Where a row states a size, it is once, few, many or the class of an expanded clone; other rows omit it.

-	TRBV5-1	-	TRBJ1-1	CASSLEPGPRAEAFF	TGCGCCAGCAGCTTGGAACCAGGGCCTCGGGCTGAAGCTTTCTTT
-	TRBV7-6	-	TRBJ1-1	CASSLAGVNTEAFF	TGTGCCAGCAGCTTGGCGGGGGTGAACACTGAAGCTTTCTTT
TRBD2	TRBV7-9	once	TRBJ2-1	CASSLAGTYNEQFF	TGTGCCAGCAGCCTAGCGGGGACCTACAATGAGCAGTTCTTC
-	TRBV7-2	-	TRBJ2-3	CASSLDRGYHTQYF	TGTGCCAGCAGCTTAGACCGGGGTTACCATACGCAGTATTTT
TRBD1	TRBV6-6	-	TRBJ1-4	CASSHTRQGWIF	TGTGCCAGCAGCCATACAAGACAGGGGTGGATTTTT
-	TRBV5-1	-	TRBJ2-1	CASSPHNEQFF	TGCGCCAGCAGCCCACACAATGAGCAGTTCTTC
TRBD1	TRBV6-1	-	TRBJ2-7	CASSEIGGLGSYEQYF	TGTGCCAGCAGTGAAATAGGGGGCCTCGGCTCCTACGAGCAGTACTTC
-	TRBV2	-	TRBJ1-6	CASRPTGQDNSPLHF	TGTGCCAGCAGGCCCACAGGGCAGGATAATTCACCCCTCCACTTT
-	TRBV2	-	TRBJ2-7	CASSEHTVWGPSYEQYF	TGTGCCAGCAGTGAACATACGGTGTGGGGGCCCTCCTACGAGCAGTACTTC
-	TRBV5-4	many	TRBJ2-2	CASSSRGQNTGELFF	TGTGCCAGCAGCTCAAGGGGCCAGAACACCGGGGAGCTGTTTTTT
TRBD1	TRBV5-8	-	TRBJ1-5	CASSLPGTVNQPQHF	TGTGCCAGCAGCTTGCCCGGGACAGTCAATCAGCCCCAGCATTTT
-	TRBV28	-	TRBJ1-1	CASSFNRGRDPFF	TGTGCCAGCAGTTTTAATCGGGGGCGGGACCCTTTCTTT
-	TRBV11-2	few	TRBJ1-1	CASSFTGNTEAFF	TGTGCCAGCAGCTTTACAGGGAACACTGAAGCTTTCTTT
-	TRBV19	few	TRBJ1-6	CASTPGGPRHSPLHF	TGTGCCAGTACCCCGGGAGGGCCACGGCATTCACCCCTCCACTTT
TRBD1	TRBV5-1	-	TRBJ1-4	CASGDREREKLFF	TGCGCCAGCGGGGACAGAGAAAGGGAAAAACTGTTTTTT
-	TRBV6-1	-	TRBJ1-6	CASSEARATNSPLHF	TGTGCCAGCAGTGAAGCCAGGGCCACAAATTCACCCCTCCACTTT
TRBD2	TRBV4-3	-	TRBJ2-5	CASSQAGSGSTPQYF	TGCGCCAGCAGCCAAGCCGGAAGCGGGAGTACTCCCCAGTACTTC
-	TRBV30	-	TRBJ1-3	CAWGSGMGNTIYF	TGTGCCTGGGGCTCGGGCATGGGAAACACCATATATTTT
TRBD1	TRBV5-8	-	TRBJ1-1	CASSPGGGRGTEAFF	TGTGCCAGCAGCCCGGGAGGGGGCAGGGGAACTGAAGCTTTCTTT
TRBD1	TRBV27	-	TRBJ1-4	CASRSRDRVQGEKLFF	TGTGCCAGCAGGTCCCGGGACAGGGTTCAGGGGGAAAAACTGTTTTTT
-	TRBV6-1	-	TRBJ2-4	CASSEVAGDKNIQYF	TGTGCCAGCAGTGAAGTGGCAGGGGACAAAAACATTCAGTACTTC
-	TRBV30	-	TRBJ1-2	CAWSVPQGRGYTF	TGTGCCTGGAGTGTCCCACAGGGTCGGGGCTACACCTTC
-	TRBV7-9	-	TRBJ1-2	CASSLQGGIYGYTF	TGTGCCAGCAGCCTCCAAGGGGGGATCTATGGCTACACCTTC
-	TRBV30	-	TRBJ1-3	CAWSFTGARGGNTIYF	TGTGCCTGGAGTTTCACGGGGGCGCGGGGCGGAAACACCATATATTTT
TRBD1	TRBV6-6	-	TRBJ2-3	CASRLQQGEKTDTQYF	TGTGCCAGCAGGCTCCAACAGGGGGAGAAGACAGATACGCAGTATTTT
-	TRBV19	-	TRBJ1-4	CASSTRVGSEKLFF	TGTGCCAGTTCTACAAGGGTGGGGAGCGAAAAACTGTTTTTT
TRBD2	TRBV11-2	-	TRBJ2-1	CASSSQLAGEPEQFF	TGTGCCAGCAGCTCCCAACTAGCGGGAGAACCTGAGCAGTTCTTC
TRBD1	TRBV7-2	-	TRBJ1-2	CASSLVKTGTGNGYTF	TGTGCCAGCAGCTTAGTGAAGACCGGGACAGGCAATGGCTACACCTTC
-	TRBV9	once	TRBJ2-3	CASSLRVSTSTDTQYF	TGTGCCAGCAGCCTCCGGGTCTCAACTAGCACAGATACGCAGTATTTT
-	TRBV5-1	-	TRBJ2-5	CASSLDGVEETQYF	TGCGCCAGCAGCTTGGACGGGGTCGAAGAGACCCAGTACTTC
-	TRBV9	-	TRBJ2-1	CASSKGGSSYNEQFF	TGTGCCAGCAGCAAGGGGGGGAGCTCCTACAATGAGCAGTTCTTC
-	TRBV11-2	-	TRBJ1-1	CASSLEQEKEAFF	TGTGCCAGCAGCTTAGAGCAGGAAAAGGAAGCTTTCTTT
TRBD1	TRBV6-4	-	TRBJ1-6	CASSELRGLALHF	TGTGCCAGCAGTGAACTCAGGGGGCTAGCCCTCCACTTT
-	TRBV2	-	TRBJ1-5	CASSDRRFNQPQHF	TGTGCCAGCAGTGACCGACGGTTTAATCAGCCCCAGCATTTT
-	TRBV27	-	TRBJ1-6	CASSSLSYNSPLHF	TGTGCCAGCAGTTCCCTCTCCTATAATTCACCCCTCCACTTT